Only a few counts were recorded for the clone carrying this T cell receptor beta chain. Its antigen is currently unknown. CDR3 length equals 18 residues. Trimming removed 5 bases from V and 0 bases from J; junction bases left unmatched: 10. Quantitative 5'-RACE with molecular barcodes generated TCR beta libraries. TCRdb called the 5' RACE reads again in MiXCR, with one record for every CDR3 protein. The sample lists roughly 470,000 distinct CDR3 sequences; about 25% were seen once. These data come from a study of CD8 T cells in ankylosing spondylitis. Findings of the study overall: Characteristic, it appeared, of ankylosing spondylitis blood was a TCR beta motif of seven or eight highly homologous variants.

What was sequenced was blood, either unsorted or a sorted T cell fraction (not recorded which). The TCR sequence derives from a male donor with ankylosing spondylitis. The chain is built from TRBV12-3 or TRBV12-4 and TRBJ1-5; 10 nucleotides match TRBD1. DNA for the CDR3: TGTGCCAGCAGTGAGACCGGGACAGGGGCCCTTAGCAATCAGCCCCAGCATTTT. It specifies CASSETGTGALSNQPQHF.